The T cell receptor (beta chain) described here comes from a study of T cell repertoires in cytomegalovirus infection. TCRdb reprocessed the reads via MiXCR and lists one record per CDR3 protein. Of approximately 140,000 distinct CDR3 sequences detected, roughly a quarter appear once; the ten largest clones hold 30% to 40%. This clonotype was seen more than once but under ten times. Its specificity is unknown. The sequence was obtained from a human donor in good health (CMV status not recorded). Some clones in this sample may be carry-over from other donors' samples. The sample taken for sequencing was PBMCs, sequenced either directly or after in vitro stimulation (not recorded which).

The CDR3 DNA follows: TGCAGCGTGTGGACAGCTCAAACAGATACGCAGTATTTT. Translated: CSVWTAQTDTQYF. The chain links TRBV29-1 to TRBJ2-3, with a possible D match to TRBD1 (6 bases). The CDR3 contains 13 residues. The V end was cut by 6 bases, the J end by 3 bases, with 13 bases between. CDR1 SQVTM and CDR2 ANQGSEA come from the germline V gene.